This T cell receptor (beta chain) was found in a study of T-cell reconstitution after alpha-beta-depleted transplantation in children. General study results and limits: At around two months after transplant, the alpha-beta T cells were reportedly derived from several hundred expanded clones that came from non-depleted graft cells. Several patients had high TCRbeta diversity at day 60; it came from surviving recipient T cells and thymic progenitors. The authors attributed T-cell counts and diversity one year after transplant mostly to newly produced T cells.

V dropped 1 base and J dropped 4 bases, with 3 bases sitting between them. Germline-derived CDR1 and CDR2 are KGHDR and SFDVKD. CDR3 length: 13 residues. The TCRbeta library was prepared with unique molecular identifiers. MiXCR, run by TCRdb on the PCR reads, gives a single entry per CDR3 protein. The table records 700,000 to 950,000 distinct CDR3 sequences, less than 20% of them present only once. This clonotype occurred a few times. Its specificity is unknown. The material sequenced was PBMCs, mostly from graft donor cells, taken 360 days after TCRalphabeta/CD19-depleted stem cell transplant. The clonotype comes from a male patient between 10 and 17 years old who had a stem cell transplant for acute lymphoblastic leukemia, so the T cells may come from the graft donor. The rearrangement uses TRBV24-1 and TRBJ2-2, with unresolved D. This chain's CDR3 is CATSDFSTGELFF. The CDR3 coding sequence is TGTGCCACCAGTGATTTCAGCACCGGGGAGCTGTTTTTT.